The text below deals with one TCR beta chain. Antigen: not known. At deep level, the assay was performed. The data were produced by immunoSEQ multiplex PCR, yet TCRdb's version contains in-frame clones alone and is incomplete. The sample consists of 2 million to 2.5 million clones, roughly 93% of them appearing once. The data were obtained in a study of shared clonotypes between healthy human individuals. As for the study in general: Per-donor plates numbered three CD4 naive, three CD4 memory, two CD8 naive and one CD8 memory.

All participating donors were Caucasian adults from Nashville, Tennessee. Study results and caveats: Researchers found naive subsets generally carried larger estimated richness than memory subsets.

From germline, CDR1 is SGHRS and CDR2 YFSETQ. This CDR3 is 14 amino acids long. Trimming took off 2 bases at V and 1 base at J, with 9 bases between the two ends. Input material: naive CD4+ T cells from PBMCs. Indicated subset: CD45RA+ positively selected. The rearrangement joins TRBV5-1 to TRBJ1-1; no definite D call. This sequence originates from a man between 18 and 35 years old in good health. Some clones in this sample may be carry-over from other donors' samples. CDR3 nucleotide sequence: TGCGCCAGCAGCTTAAGTTCACAGAACACTGAAGCTTTCTTT. Its protein is CASSLSSQNTEAFF.